This T cell receptor (beta chain) was identified in a study of blood T cell repertoires in COVID-19. Whole-study context: T cells, B-cell-depleted T cells, or PBMCs supplied cDNA or gDNA.

The sample holds one count of this clone. Seattle enrolled patients during active infection and tracked them longitudinally. Original processing notes: Amplification of reference gene primers provided the estimated nucleated cell counts. The repertoire was sequenced with immunoSEQ multiplex PCR; TCRdb's copy has only in-frame clones and lacks some. The V and J calls and the clone size are those of that table, but D and trimming were determined from the DNA. In the table there are 310,000 or so clones, approximately 90% of which are singletons. Germline CDR1 ENHRY, CDR2 SYGVKD. V was clipped by 4 bases and J by 7 bases; unmatched bases: 4. The CDR3 totals 15 residues.

The TCR sequence derives from a woman aged 25 to 39 with COVID-19, enrolled during active disease. This chain uses TRBV10-3 with TRBJ2-2; 12 bases are shared with TRBD2. Sequenced material: peripheral blood. DNA of the CDR3: TGTGCCATCAGTGGGCGACTAGCGGGAGTCGGGGAGCTGTTTTTT. Its protein product is CAISGRLAGVGELFF.